The rows below give T cell receptor beta chains drawn from one sample of a study of cytomegalovirus exposure and HLA in healthy donors. Clones were read by immunoSEQ multiplex PCR, and TCRdb kept only the in-frame ones, dropping some. The sample carries about 180,000 clones, 65% to 80% recorded once. Material for sequencing was PBMCs. Receptor source: a woman aged 25 to 45 in good health and CMV-seropositive. CDR3s include the opening cysteine and the closing phenylalanine or tryptophan. A D gene is named only where the DNA matches it firmly. Where a row states a size, it is once, few, many or the class of an expanded clone; other rows omit it.

TRBV13	TRBJ2-3	TRBD2	NA	TGTGCCAGCAGCTCTAGCGGGGGGGCCGAAGATACGCAGTATTTT	CASSSSGGAEDTQYF
TRBV4-3	TRBJ2-7	NA	NA	TGCGCCAGCAGGATCTACAGCAAAGAGTTGTCCTACGAGCAGTACTTC	CASRIYSKELSYEQYF
TRBV7-9	TRBJ1-4	NA	once	TGTGCCAGCAGCTTGAGTGAAAAACTGTTTTTT	CASSLSEKLFF
TRBV7-9	TRBJ2-1	TRBD1	NA	TGTGCCAGCAGCATACGGGACAGGGGCTACAATGAGCAGTTCTTC	CASSIRDRGYNEQFF
TRBV5-5	TRBJ2-5	NA	NA	TGTGCCAGCAGCTTGCCGGGGAAAGAGACCCAGTACTTC	CASSLPGKETQYF
TRBV6-4	TRBJ2-3	TRBD2	few	TGTGCCAGCAGTGAAACCCGGGGGGAACGCACAGATACGCAGTATTTT	CASSETRGERTDTQYF
TRBV5-1	TRBJ2-2	NA	NA	TGCGCCAGCAGCTTGATTTCGGGAACCGGGGAGCTGTTTTTT	CASSLISGTGELFF
TRBV18	TRBJ2-3	NA	NA	TGTGCCAGCTCACCTCGGACTACTAATACGCAGTATTTT	CASSPRTTNTQYF
TRBV4-2	TRBJ2-2	TRBD2	NA	TGTGCCAGCAGCCAAGGTCGGGGGGAAGAAGGCGGGGAGCTGTTTTTT	CASSQGRGEEGGELFF
TRBV4-2	TRBJ1-6	NA	NA	TGTGCCAGCAGCCAAGTTCAGGTGTTTTCACCCCTCCACTTT	CASSQVQVFSPLHF
TRBV28	TRBJ1-5	NA	NA	TGTGCCAGCAGTCCACAGGGCAGTAACAATCAGCCCCAGCATTTT	CASSPQGSNNQPQHF
TRBV18	TRBJ2-1	TRBD2	NA	TGTGCCAGCTCAGGAAGGACTAGCGGGGGGGCCTCCTACAATGAGCAGTTCTTC	CASSGRTSGGASYNEQFF
TRBV2	TRBJ2-7	TRBD2	NA	TGTGCCAGCAGTGAAGCGGACGGCAGGGAGGGCGAGCAGTACTTC	CASSEADGREGEQYF
TRBV4-3	TRBJ2-7	NA	NA	TGCGCCAGCAGCCAAGAGCCGGGATTCTACGAGCAGTACTTC	CASSQEPGFYEQYF
TRBV6-6	TRBJ2-3	NA	NA	TGTGCCAGCAGGCCGGTGGGGACTACAGATACGCAGTATTTT	CASRPVGTTDTQYF
TRBV29-1	TRBJ2-3	TRBD2	NA	TGCAGCGTTGAAGTGGGGACTAGCGGGCCGGTGGGGGATACGCAGTATTTT	CSVEVGTSGPVGDTQYF
TRBV19	TRBJ2-5	TRBD1	NA	TGTGCCACGAGCCGGGACAGCATATTGGAAGAGACCCAGTACTTC	CATSRDSILEETQYF
TRBV5-1	TRBJ2-7	TRBD1	NA	TGCGCCAGCAGCTTGGCCAGGGACAGGGTTATCTACGAGCAGTACTTC	CASSLARDRVIYEQYF
TRBV7-9	TRBJ1-3	NA	NA	TGTGCCAGCAGCGGGCCGACATTTTCCTCTGGAAACACCATATATTTT	CASSGPTFSSGNTIYF
TRBV29-1	TRBJ2-5	NA	NA	TGCAGCGTTGAGGCGGGGTTAAAGACCCAGTACTTC	CSVEAGLKTQYF
TRBV19	TRBJ2-2	TRBD1	NA	TGTGCCAGCCTCCGGGACAGGGCAGCCGGGGAGCTGTTTTTT	CASLRDRAAGELFF
TRBV20-1	TRBJ1-2	NA	NA	TGCAGGGGAGGCTATGGCTACACCTTC	CRGGYGYTF
TRBV5-1	TRBJ2-3	TRBD1	NA	TGCGCCAGCAGCTCCATACGGACAGGGCATGGAACAGATACGCAGTATTTT	CASSSIRTGHGTDTQYF
TRBV7-2	TRBJ1-5	NA	NA	TGTGCCAGCAGCCCGCGATTGACGGGTCAGCCCCAGCATTTT	CASSPRLTGQPQHF
TRBV5-6	TRBJ1-3	TRBD1	NA	TGTGCCAGCAGCTTCTTAGACAGGGATGGAGACACCATATATTTT	CASSFLDRDGDTIYF
TRBV6-4	TRBJ2-2	TRBD2	NA	TGTGCCAGCAGCCCAGAGCGGGGGGGCGCCGGGGAGCTGTTTTTT	CASSPERGGAGELFF
TRBV5-6	TRBJ2-5	TRBD2	NA	TGTGCCAGCAGCCAACTGACTAGCGGCATACAAGAGACCCAGTACTTC	CASSQLTSGIQETQYF
TRBV19	TRBJ2-1	NA	few	TGTGCCAGTAGCAAAACGAGGAGCGAGTCCTACAATGAGCAGTTCTTC	CASSKTRSESYNEQFF
TRBV28	TRBJ2-7	NA	few	TGTGCCAGCAGTCTAGCCCCCTACGAGCAGTACTTC	CASSLAPYEQYF
TRBV27	TRBJ2-7	TRBD1	NA	TGTGCCAGCAGTCCCGGACAGGGGAGCGAGCAGTACTTC	CASSPGQGSEQYF
TRBV7-2	TRBJ2-7	NA	NA	TGTGCCAGCAGCTCTAGTTACTACGAGCAGTACTTC	CASSSSYYEQYF
TRBV6-5	TRBJ1-5	NA	NA	TGTGCCAGCAGCTACCGGGGGGACAATCAGCCCCAGCATTTT	CASSYRGDNQPQHF
TRBV12-5	TRBJ2-3	TRBD2	once	TGTGCTAGTGAGCCGGGACTAGCGGGGGCCCTCACAGATACGCAGTATTTT	CASEPGLAGALTDTQYF
TRBV19	TRBJ2-5	NA	NA	TGTGCCAGTAGTGACCTGGGAGAAGAGACCCAGTACTTC	CASSDLGEETQYF
TRBV4-2	TRBJ2-1	TRBD2	few	TGTGCCAGCAGCCAAGGACACAGCGGGGGGGACAATGAGCAGTTCTTC	CASSQGHSGGDNEQFF
TRBV5-6	TRBJ2-2	NA	once	TGTGCCAGCAGCTGGTGGACAGTCAACACCGGGGAGCTGTTTTTT	CASSWWTVNTGELFF
TRBV19	TRBJ1-5	TRBD1	NA	TGTGCCAGTAGTTCGATGGACAGGGGAGGATCCAATCAGCCCCAGCATTTT	CASSSMDRGGSNQPQHF
TRBV2	TRBJ2-1	TRBD1	NA	TGTGCCAGCAGGGACAGGGGGCTGGTTGAGCAGTTCTTC	CASRDRGLVEQFF
TRBV6-5	TRBJ2-7	TRBD1	NA	TGTGCCAGCAGTTCGGGACAGGGGGCCTACGAGCAGTACTTC	CASSSGQGAYEQYF
TRBV6-5	TRBJ1-2	NA	NA	TGTGCCAGCAGTTACTCTGCAGGGGACTATGGCTACACCTTC	CASSYSAGDYGYTF
TRBV19	TRBJ2-3	NA	few	TGTGCCAGTAGTACAGGGGCCCTACGGGTCACAGATACGCAGTATTTT	CASSTGALRVTDTQYF
TRBV4-2	TRBJ2-5	TRBD2	NA	TGTGCCAGCAGCATCCTAGCGGGGGGGTACCAAGAGACCCAGTACTTC	CASSILAGGYQETQYF